This TCR beta chain was obtained from a study of T cells in Graves' hyperthyroidism and ophthalmopathy. Study in general: Sampling of peripheral blood happened at initial diagnosis, prior to any treatment. Study-wide points: Blood also showed most of the thyroid clonotypes that were expanded above 0.001.

This clonotype came up a few times. The antigen is undetermined. Trimming cost V 9 bases and J 4 bases, with 13 bases left between them. The CDR3 spans 12 residues. Germline V gives CDR1 SGHTS, CDR2 YDEGEE. Blood was drawn at first hyperthyroidism diagnosis, before any ophthalmopathy symptoms. Extraction of PBMCs used 7.5 to 10 ml of fresh peripheral blood. RNA transcripts served as the template for amplifying TCR beta CDR3 regions. TCR CDR3 regions were first amplified by RT-PCR with HTBI primers. TCRdb re-analysed the multiplex PCR reads in MiXCR, keeping a single row per CDR3 protein. In the table there are approximately 720,000 distinct CDR3 sequences, approximately 19% of which are singletons.

The sample comprised blood. This rearrangement joins TRBV5-8 to TRBJ1-1; D not certain. The receptor was isolated from a woman aged 45 to 65 with Graves' hyperthyroidism that later progressed to Graves' ophthalmopathy. CDR3 sequence: CAISGRGTEAFF. The CDR3 coding sequence is TGTGCCATTTCCGGTCGGGGCACTGAAGCTTTCTTT.